One T cell receptor (beta chain) is described in this entry. Per the germline V gene, CDR1 is SGHAT and CDR2 is FQNNGV. The V segment lost 5 bases and the J segment 3 bases; nucleotides outside the gene matches: 8. The CDR3 totals 16 residues. Authors' analysis steps: Reference gene primers were amplified, and this amplification served to estimate nucleated cell counts. Profiling relied on immunoSEQ multiplex PCR, and the TCRdb table lists in-frame clones only, not all of them. V and J calls and clone size are those listed in that table; D and trimming were worked out from the DNA. This sample has about 87,000 clones, with over 70% found just once. These data belong to a study of blood T cell repertoires in COVID-19. As for the study in general: Acute-phase and convalescent COVID-19 samples originated in the United States, Italy and Spain. T cells, B-cell-depleted T cells, or PBMCs supplied cDNA or gDNA.

This chain links TRBV11-2 with TRBJ2-2; 8 positions agree with TRBD2. The TCR comes from a woman aged 45-65 years with acute or convalescent COVID-19. Sequenced material: peripheral blood. CDR3 sequence (DNA): TGTGCCAGCAGCCCTGGTACTAGCGGATACACCGGGGAGCTGTTTTTT. Translated, it gives CASSPGTSGYTGELFF.